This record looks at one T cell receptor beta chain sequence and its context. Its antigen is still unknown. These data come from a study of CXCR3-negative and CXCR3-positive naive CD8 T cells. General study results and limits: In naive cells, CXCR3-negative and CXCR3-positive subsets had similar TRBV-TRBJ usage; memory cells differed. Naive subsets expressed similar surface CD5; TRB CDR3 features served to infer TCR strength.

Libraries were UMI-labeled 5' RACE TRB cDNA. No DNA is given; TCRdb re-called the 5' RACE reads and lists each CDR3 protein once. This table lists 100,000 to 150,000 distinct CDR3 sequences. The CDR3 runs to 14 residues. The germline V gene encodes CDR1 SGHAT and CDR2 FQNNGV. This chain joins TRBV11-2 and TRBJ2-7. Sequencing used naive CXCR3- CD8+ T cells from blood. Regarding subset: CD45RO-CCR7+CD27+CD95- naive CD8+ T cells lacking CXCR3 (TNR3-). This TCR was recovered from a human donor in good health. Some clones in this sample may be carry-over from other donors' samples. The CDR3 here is CASSLALEGYEQYF.